A selection of T cell receptor beta chains follows, all from one sample in a study of CD8+CD57+ T cells in acquired aplastic anemia. MiXCR, applied by TCRdb to the reads, yields one record per CDR3 protein. The sample gives approximately 220,000 distinct CDR3 sequences, approximately 50% of which show up once; over 7.5% is in the top ten. Sequenced: sorted CD4+, CD8+, or CD8+CD57+ T cells (not recorded which) from PBMCs. All receptors come from a human donor with aplastic anemia. CDR3s include the opening cysteine and the closing phenylalanine or tryptophan. The D gene is left open where the match is weak. Clone size is shown for a subset of rows, as once, few, many or a class of expanded clone.

V gene,J gene,D gene,clone size,CDR3 DNA,CDR3 protein
TRBV2,TRBJ2-7,TRBD2,.,TGTGCCAGCACCCGGGGGGGCCAGCAGTACTTC,CASTRGGQQYF
TRBV28,TRBJ2-3,.,.,TGTGCCAGCAGTTACACAGGGAGCACAGATACGCAGTATTTT,CASSYTGSTDTQYF
TRBV7-9,TRBJ1-6,TRBD1,.,TGTGCCAGCAGCCCCACAGGGGACGGGTCACCCCTCCACTTT,CASSPTGDGSPLHF
TRBV7-9,TRBJ2-1,TRBD1,.,TGTGCCAGCAGCGACAGGGAAATTAGTGAGCAGTTCTTC,CASSDREISEQFF
TRBV30,TRBJ1-1,.,few,TGTGCCTGGAGTTCAGGTGTGGGGAACACTGAAGCTTTCTTT,CAWSSGVGNTEAFF
TRBV7-6,TRBJ2-1,TRBD2,many,TGTGCCAGCAGCTTAGGGGTAGCGGGACGCGCTAAAAATGAGCAGTTCTTC,CASSLGVAGRAKNEQFF
TRBV4-2,TRBJ2-7,.,many,TGTGCCAGCAGCCAAGAAGGCCCGTACTCCTACGAGCAGTACTTC,CASSQEGPYSYEQYF
TRBV5-1,TRBJ1-1,.,.,TGCGCCAGCAGCTTGGACGCGGGGGGTGAAGCTTTCTTT,CASSLDAGGEAFF
TRBV20-1,TRBJ2-3,TRBD1,.,TGCATGGGGGGACAGGGAGGAACAGATACGCAGTATTTT,CMGGQGGTDTQYF
TRBV19,TRBJ1-1,.,many,TGTGCCAGTAGTATAGCTACAGAGAACACTGAAGCTTTCTTT,CASSIATENTEAFF
TRBV7-8,TRBJ2-1,.,once,TGTGCCAGCAGTCCGAAGTGGGGCTACTTCGATGAGCAGTTCTTC,CASSPKWGYFDEQFF
TRBV19,TRBJ2-7,.,.,TGTGCCAGTAGTATAATCGGAGTCGGCGACTACGAGCAGTACTTC,CASSIIGVGDYEQYF
TRBV6-5,TRBJ2-7,.,.,TGTGCCAGCAGTTCCTCGCGGGCCTCCTACGAGCAGTACTTC,CASSSSRASYEQYF
TRBV5-5,TRBJ1-2,TRBD1,many,TGTGCCAGCAGCACCCGGGACAGAACTAACTATGGCTACACCTTC,CASSTRDRTNYGYTF
TRBV4-3,TRBJ2-7,TRBD1,many,TGCGCCAGCAGCCAAGACGGGACAGGGAGCTACGAGCAGTACTTC,CASSQDGTGSYEQYF
TRBV20-1,TRBJ2-3,.,many,TGCAGTGCTAGAGATTTTAGCGAGGATACGCAGTATTTT,CSARDFSEDTQYF
TRBV11-2,TRBJ1-2,.,.,TGTGCCAGCAGCCAGCCTCAAGAGTATGGCTACACCTTC,CASSQPQEYGYTF
TRBV15,TRBJ1-2,.,.,TGTGCCACCAGCACCCCGGGAGGCTATGGCTACACCTTC,CATSTPGGYGYTF
TRBV20-1,TRBJ1-2,.,.,TGCAGTGCTAGAGGTTCAGGGGATGGCTACACCTTC,CSARGSGDGYTF
TRBV5-4,TRBJ2-3,TRBD1,.,TGTGCCAGCAGCTTGGCGGGACAGGGAGTAGTAAAGGGTACGCAGTATTTT,CASSLAGQGVVKGTQYF
TRBV14,TRBJ1-3,.,.,TGTGCCAGCAGCCAAGATCTTAGGGGCGGGTGGAGCTCTGGAAACACCATATATTTT,CASSQDLRGGWSSGNTIYF
TRBV28,TRBJ1-1,.,.,TGTGCCAGCAGTTTTATGGTGGCGAACACTGAAGCTTTCTTT,CASSFMVANTEAFF
TRBV7-9,TRBJ1-1,.,.,TGTGCCAGCAGCTCGGGACACTTGAACACTGAAGCTTTCTTT,CASSSGHLNTEAFF
TRBV7-2,TRBJ1-1,.,many,TGTGCCAGCAGCTCGTTTGGGGGTTTGAACACTGAAGCTTTCTTT,CASSSFGGLNTEAFF
TRBV20-1,TRBJ2-1,TRBD1,.,TGCAGTGCTAGGGGGACAGGGGAAGCCAATGAGCAGTTCTTC,CSARGTGEANEQFF
TRBV6-1,TRBJ2-1,.,many,TGTGCCAGCAGTCTAACACAGTACAATGAGCAGTTCTTC,CASSLTQYNEQFF
TRBV7-9,TRBJ1-4,TRBD1,many,TGTGCCAGCAGCCGGACAGGGGGTGATGAAAAACTGTTTTTT,CASSRTGGDEKLFF
TRBV7-9,TRBJ1-6,.,.,TGCGCCAGCAGCCAAGAAAGGACACGGACTTCACCCCTCCACTTT,CASSQERTRTSPLHF
TRBV12-3/TRBV12-4,TRBJ1-5,TRBD1,.,TGTGCCAGCACCCTGACAGGGGGTCAAGTCAATCAGCCCCAGCATTTT,CASTLTGGQVNQPQHF
TRBV10-1,TRBJ1-4,.,once,TGCGCCACGACGACAGTCTTTTTT,CATTTVFF
TRBV5-1,TRBJ1-1,.,few,TGCGCCAGCAGGGCCGGCACTGAAGCTTCCTTT,CASRAGTEASF
TRBV20-1,TRBJ2-5,TRBD1,many,TGCAGTGCTTCGCGCGGGACAGGCGAGGGTTTTCGGGAGACCCAGTACTTC,CSASRGTGEGFRETQYF
TRBV25-1,TRBJ1-5,TRBD1,many,TGTGCCAGCAGTGAAGGTCAGGGGGTCGCGCCCCAGCATTTT,CASSEGQGVAPQHF
TRBV29-1,TRBJ2-1,TRBD2,.,TGCAGCGTTTCGCGGGAGCTCTACAATGAGCAGTTCTTC,CSVSRELYNEQFF